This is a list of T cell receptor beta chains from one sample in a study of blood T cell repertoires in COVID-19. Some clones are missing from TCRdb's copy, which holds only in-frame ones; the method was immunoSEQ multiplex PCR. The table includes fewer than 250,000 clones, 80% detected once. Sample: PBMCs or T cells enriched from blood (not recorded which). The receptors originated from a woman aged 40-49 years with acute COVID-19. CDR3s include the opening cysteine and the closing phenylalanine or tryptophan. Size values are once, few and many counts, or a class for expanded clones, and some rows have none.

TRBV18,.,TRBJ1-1,CASSLGDRTEAFF
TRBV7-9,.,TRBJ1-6,CASSFGQGSNSPLHF
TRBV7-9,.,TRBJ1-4,CASSSSRTGGNEKLFF
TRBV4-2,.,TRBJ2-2,CASSQDSTGEAGELFF
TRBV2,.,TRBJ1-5,CASSARDRGRVINPGNQPQHF
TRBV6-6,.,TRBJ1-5,CASNWQAANQPQHF
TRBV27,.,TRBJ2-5,CASSLHPGTGKETQYF
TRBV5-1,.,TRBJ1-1,CASSPSGNTEAFF
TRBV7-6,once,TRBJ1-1,CASSLGGGLHGNTEAFF
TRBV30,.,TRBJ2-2,CAWSGGRGTGELFF
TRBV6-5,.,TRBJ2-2,CASSYTDSGELFF
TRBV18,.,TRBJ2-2,CASSPTGPELFF
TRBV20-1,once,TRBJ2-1,CSASSPWREEEQFF
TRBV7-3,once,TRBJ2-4,CASSLGGQINIQYF
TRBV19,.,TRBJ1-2,CASTVGEVSLANYGYTF
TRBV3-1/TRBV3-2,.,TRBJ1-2,CASSQAPDTYGYTF
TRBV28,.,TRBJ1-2,CASSFGGNYGYTF
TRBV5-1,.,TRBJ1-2,CASSLAAGKNYGYTF
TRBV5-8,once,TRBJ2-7,CASSLGTGRLRSYEQYF
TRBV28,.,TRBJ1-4,CASSSGAQGNEKLFF
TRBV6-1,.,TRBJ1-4,CASSGPIGGTTNEKLFF
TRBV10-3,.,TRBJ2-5,CAISGTTSGGQETQYF
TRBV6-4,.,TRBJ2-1,CASSVRLGSYNEQFF
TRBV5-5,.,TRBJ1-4,CASSLTGREKLFF
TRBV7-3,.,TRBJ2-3,CASSLMGTGTTDTQYF
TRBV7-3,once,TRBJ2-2,CASSSYGGELFF
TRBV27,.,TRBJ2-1,CASSFLAEPYNEQFF
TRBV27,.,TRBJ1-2,CASSFEQGSGYTF
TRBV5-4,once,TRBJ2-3,CASSLAGGDTQYF